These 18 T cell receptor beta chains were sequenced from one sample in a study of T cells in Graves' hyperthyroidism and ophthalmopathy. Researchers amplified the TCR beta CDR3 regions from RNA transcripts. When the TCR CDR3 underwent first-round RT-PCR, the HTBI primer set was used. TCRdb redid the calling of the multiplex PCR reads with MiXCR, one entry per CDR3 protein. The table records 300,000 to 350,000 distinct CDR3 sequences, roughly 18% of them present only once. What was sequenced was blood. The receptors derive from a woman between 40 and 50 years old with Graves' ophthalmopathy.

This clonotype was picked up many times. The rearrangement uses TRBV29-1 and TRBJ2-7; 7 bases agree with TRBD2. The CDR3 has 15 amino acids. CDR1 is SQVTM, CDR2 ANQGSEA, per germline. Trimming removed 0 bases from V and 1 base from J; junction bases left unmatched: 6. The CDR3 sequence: CSVEDSLARSYEQYF. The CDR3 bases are TGCAGCGTTGAAGATTCACTAGCGCGTTCCTACGAGCAGTACTTC.

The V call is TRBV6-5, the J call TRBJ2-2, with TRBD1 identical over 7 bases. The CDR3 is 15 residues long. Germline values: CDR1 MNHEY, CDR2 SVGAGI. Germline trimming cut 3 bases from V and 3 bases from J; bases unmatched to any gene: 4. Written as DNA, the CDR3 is TGTGCCAGCAGTTATACAGGGGTCCACACCGGGGAGCTGTTTTTT. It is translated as CASSYTGVHTGELFF.

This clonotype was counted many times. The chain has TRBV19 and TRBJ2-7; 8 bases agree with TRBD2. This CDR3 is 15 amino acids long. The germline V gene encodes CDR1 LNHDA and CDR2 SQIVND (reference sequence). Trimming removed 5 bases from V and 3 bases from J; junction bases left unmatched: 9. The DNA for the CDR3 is TGTGCCAGTAGTTTCTCTGCGGGGGGCATCTACGAGCAGTACTTC. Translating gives CASSFSAGGIYEQYF.

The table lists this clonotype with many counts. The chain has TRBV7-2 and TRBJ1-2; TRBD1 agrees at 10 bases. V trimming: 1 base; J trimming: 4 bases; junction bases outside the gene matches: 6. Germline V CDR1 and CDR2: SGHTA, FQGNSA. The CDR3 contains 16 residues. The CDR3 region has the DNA TGTGCCAGCAGCTTAGGGGGACAGGGGATCGGCTATGGCTACACCTTC. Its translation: CASSLGGQGIGYGYTF.

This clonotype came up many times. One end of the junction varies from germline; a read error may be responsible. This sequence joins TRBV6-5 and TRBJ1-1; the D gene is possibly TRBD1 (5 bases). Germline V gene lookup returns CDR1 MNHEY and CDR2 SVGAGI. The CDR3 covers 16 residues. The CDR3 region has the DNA TGTACCAGCAGTTTCTCCCGGGACGATTTGAACACTGAAGCTTTCTTT. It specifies CTSSFSRDDLNTEAFF.

The CDR3 loop is CASTGLAGGPVDEQYF. CDR3 DNA sequence: TGTGCCAGCACCGGACTAGCGGGAGGTCCCGTCGACGAGCAGTACTTC. The chain joins TRBV6-1 to TRBJ2-7; 14 nucleotides match TRBD2. Germline V gives CDR1 MNHNS, CDR2 SASEGT. This CDR3 spans 16 amino acids. The trim removed 7 bases at V and 5 bases at J, leaving 10 bases unmatched.

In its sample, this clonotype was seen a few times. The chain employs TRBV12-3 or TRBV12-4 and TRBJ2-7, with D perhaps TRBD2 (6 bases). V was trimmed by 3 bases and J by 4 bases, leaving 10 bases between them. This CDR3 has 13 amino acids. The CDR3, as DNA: TGTGCCAGCAGTTTGGAGGGCCAGTACGAGCAGTACTTC. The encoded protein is CASSLEGQYEQYF.

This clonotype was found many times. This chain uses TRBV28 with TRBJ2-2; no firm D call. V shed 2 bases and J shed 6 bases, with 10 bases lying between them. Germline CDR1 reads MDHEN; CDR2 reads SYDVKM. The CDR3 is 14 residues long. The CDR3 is CASSLAPISGELFF. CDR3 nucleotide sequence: TGTGCCAGCAGTTTAGCCCCTATCTCCGGGGAGCTGTTTTTT. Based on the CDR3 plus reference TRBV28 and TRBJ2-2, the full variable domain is DVKVTQSSRYLVKRTGEKVFLECVQDMDHENMFWYRQDPGLGLRLIYFSYDVKMKEKGDIPEGYSVSREKKERFSLILESASTNQTSMYLCASSLAPISGELFFGEGSRLTVL.

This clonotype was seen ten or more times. The CDR3 protein is CASSRDRDINQPQHF. CDR3 nucleotides: TGTGCCAGCAGCCGGGACCGGGATATTAATCAGCCCCAGCATTTT. V and J are TRBV7-9 and TRBJ1-5, with a tentative D call TRBD1 (5 bases). Between the trimmed V and J ends, which lost 5 bases and 4 bases, there was a span of 15 bases. Germline V gene lookup returns CDR1 SEHNR and CDR2 FQNEAQ (reference sequence). The CDR3 covers 15 residues.

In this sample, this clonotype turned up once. The CDR3 DNA sequence: TGTGCCAGCAGCAGAATAGCTACCGGGGAGCTGTTTTTT. It codes for CASSRIATGELFF. This rearrangement joins TRBV5-4 to TRBJ2-2; D is uncertain. The length of the CDR3 is 13 residues. Germline CDR1 SGHNT, CDR2 YYREEE (reference sequence). Trimming stripped 4 bases from V and 5 bases from J, with 9 bases between.

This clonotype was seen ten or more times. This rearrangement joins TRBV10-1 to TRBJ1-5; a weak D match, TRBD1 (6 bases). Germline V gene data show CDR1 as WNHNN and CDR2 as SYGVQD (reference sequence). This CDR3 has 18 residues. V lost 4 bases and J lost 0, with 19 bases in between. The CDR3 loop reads CASSGSGQLPYSNQPQHF. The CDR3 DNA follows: TGCGCCAGCAGTGGATCGGGACAACTCCCTTATAGCAATCAGCCCCAGCATTTT.

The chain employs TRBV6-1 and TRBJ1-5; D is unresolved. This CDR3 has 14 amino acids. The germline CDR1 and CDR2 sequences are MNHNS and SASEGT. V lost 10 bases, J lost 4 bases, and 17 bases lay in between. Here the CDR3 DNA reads TGTGCCATCACCCCCAGCGAGCAGAATCAGCCCCAGCATTTT. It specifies CAITPSEQNQPQHF.

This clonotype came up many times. The CDR3, as DNA: TGTGCCAGCAGTTTAAGGGGGGTCTACGAGCAGTACTTC. It codes for CASSLRGVYEQYF. The chain carries TRBV12-3 or TRBV12-4 and TRBJ2-7; D possibly uses TRBD1 or TRBD2 (6 bases each). This CDR3 region has 13 residues. V lost 2 bases and J lost 3, with 8 bases in between.

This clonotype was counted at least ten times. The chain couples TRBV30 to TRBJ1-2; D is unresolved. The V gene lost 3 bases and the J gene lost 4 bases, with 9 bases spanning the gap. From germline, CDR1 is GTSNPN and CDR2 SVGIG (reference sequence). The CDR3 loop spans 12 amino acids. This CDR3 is CAWRAQAYGYTF. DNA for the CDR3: TGTGCCTGGAGGGCCCAGGCCTATGGCTACACCTTC.

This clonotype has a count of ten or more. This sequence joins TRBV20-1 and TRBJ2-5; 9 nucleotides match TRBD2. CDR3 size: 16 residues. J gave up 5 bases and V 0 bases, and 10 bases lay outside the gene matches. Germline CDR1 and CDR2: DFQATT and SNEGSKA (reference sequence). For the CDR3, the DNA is TGCAGTGCTAGAGACCTTATAGCGGGAGAGCTGGAGACCCAGTACTTC. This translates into CSARDLIAGELETQYF.

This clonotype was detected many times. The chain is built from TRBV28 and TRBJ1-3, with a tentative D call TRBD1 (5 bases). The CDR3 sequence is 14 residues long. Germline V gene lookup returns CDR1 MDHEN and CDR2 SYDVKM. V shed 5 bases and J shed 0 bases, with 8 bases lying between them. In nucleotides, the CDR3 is TGTGCCAGCAGTGCCGGGGGCTCTGGAAACACCATATATTTT. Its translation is CASSAGGSGNTIYF.

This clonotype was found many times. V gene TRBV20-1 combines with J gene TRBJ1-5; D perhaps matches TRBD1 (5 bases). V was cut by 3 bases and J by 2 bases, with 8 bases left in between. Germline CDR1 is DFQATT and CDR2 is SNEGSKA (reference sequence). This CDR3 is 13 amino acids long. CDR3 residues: CSASGGGNQPQHF. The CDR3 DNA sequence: TGCAGTGCTAGTGGAGGGGGCAATCAGCCCCAGCATTTT.

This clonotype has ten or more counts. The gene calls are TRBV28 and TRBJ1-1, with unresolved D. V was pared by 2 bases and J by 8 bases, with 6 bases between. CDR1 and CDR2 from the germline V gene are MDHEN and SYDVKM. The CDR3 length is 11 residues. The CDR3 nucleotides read TGTGCCAGCAGTTTACTAAGGGAAGCTTTCTTT. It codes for CASSLLREAFF. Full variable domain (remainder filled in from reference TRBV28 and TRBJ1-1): DVKVTQSSRYLVKRTGEKVFLECVQDMDHENMFWYRQDPGLGLRLIYFSYDVKMKEKGDIPEGYSVSREKKERFSLILESASTNQTSMYLCASSLLREAFFGQGTRLTVV.